This note documents a single T cell receptor (beta chain) sequence. Its antigen is not identified. One end of the junction varies from germline; a read error may be responsible. Germline CDR1 and CDR2: LGHNA and YNFKEQ. The CDR3 is made up of 15 amino acids. Three nested ARM-PCR rounds with V-beta and C-beta primers built TCRB libraries. A C-beta primer primed TCRB cDNA from 0.45 to 0.5 ug RNA. No unique molecular identifiers were described for these TCRB libraries. In TCRdb, the multiplex PCR reads were re-called with MiXCR into one record per CDR3 protein. The top ten clones hold nearly 40% of a sample with some 10,000 distinct CDR3 sequences, roughly 70% of them seen once. The sample belongs to a study of tumor-infiltrating lymphocytes in glioblastoma multiforme. General study findings and limits: RNA-based TCR sequencing may distort clone frequencies, since cells carry unequal TCR transcript numbers.

The sequenced sample consisted of brain tumor tissue. The chain recombines TRBV4-2 with TRBJ2-7; TRBD2 matches 10 bases. The TCR was taken from a male donor with glioblastoma. This CDR3 reads CAISQDPSGSYEQYF. CDR3 nucleotides: TGTGCCATCAGCCAAGATCCTAGCGGGAGTTACGAGCAGTACTTC.